The entry below gives a single T cell receptor beta chain sequence along with its context. Its cognate antigen is unknown. J gave up 8 bases and V 3 bases, and 8 bases lay outside the gene matches. Per the germline V gene, CDR1 is ENHRY and CDR2 is SYGVKD. CDR3 size: 15 residues. Libraries were prepared by immunoSEQ multiplex PCR; TCRdb keeps only in-frame clonotypes and omits some of them. The data hold approximately 100,000 clones, with over 80% observed a single time. The data were taken from a study of T cell responses to AZD1222 COVID-19 vaccine. Whole-study context: Pooled samples include second doses given at about 4 or 12 weeks.

Overall study findings and caveats: Following two doses of AZD1222, Spike-specific TCR breadth and depth rose.

This sequence originates from an adult in good health. The rearrangement joins TRBV10-3 to TRBJ2-1; 9 bases match TRBD1. Sample: peripheral blood, taken on day 0 of AZD1222 vaccination. The CDR3 DNA reads TGTGCCATCAGTGATCAGGGACAGGGTTACGATGAGCAGTTCTTC. Its translation: CAISDQGQGYDEQFF.